The sequence of this TCR beta chain was determined in a study of blood T cell repertoires in COVID-19. Overall study context: The analysed material was cDNA or gDNA that came from T cells, B-cell-depleted T cells, or PBMCs.

All enrollees were about 18 to 100 years old and from roughly 22 US areas. Symptom resolution, clearance, or two negative PCRs marked donors in Cohort 3 as recovered. Study processing details: Amplification with reference gene primers provided the estimates of nucleated cell counts. TCRdb's table, derived via immunoSEQ multiplex PCR, lists solely in-frame clones and lacks some. V, J and clone size derive from that table, while D and trimming were established from the DNA sequence. The sample holds around 250,000 clones, around nine tenths seen once. Germline assignment: CDR1 SGHRS and CDR2 YFSETQ. V dropped 1 base and J dropped 2 bases, with 12 bases sitting between them. This CDR3 is built from 16 residues.

V and J are TRBV5-1 and TRBJ2-2; the D gene is possibly TRBD1 (6 bases). Sequenced: PBMCs or T cells enriched from blood (not recorded which). The sequence was collected from a woman between 50 and 59 years old who had recovered from COVID-19. CDR3 DNA: TGCGCCAGCAGCTTGAGGACAGTATTAAACACCGGGGAGCTGTTTTTT. Protein sequence: CASSLRTVLNTGELFF.